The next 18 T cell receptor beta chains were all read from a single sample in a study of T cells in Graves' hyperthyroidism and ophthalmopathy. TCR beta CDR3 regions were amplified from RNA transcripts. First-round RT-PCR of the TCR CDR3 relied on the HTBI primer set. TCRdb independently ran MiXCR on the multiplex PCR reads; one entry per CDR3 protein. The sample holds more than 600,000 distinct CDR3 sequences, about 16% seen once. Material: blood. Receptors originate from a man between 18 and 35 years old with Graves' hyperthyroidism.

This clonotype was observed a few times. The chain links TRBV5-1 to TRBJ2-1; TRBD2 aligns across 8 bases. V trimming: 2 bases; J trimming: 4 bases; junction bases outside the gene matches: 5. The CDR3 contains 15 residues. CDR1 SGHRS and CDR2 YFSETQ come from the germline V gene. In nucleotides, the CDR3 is TGCGCCAGCAGCTTTGTAGCGGGGCTGTACAATGAGCAGTTCTTC. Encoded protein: CASSFVAGLYNEQFF.

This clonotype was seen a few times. This CDR3 reads CSARRGVNTEAFF. CDR3 nucleotide sequence: TGCAGTGCTAGACGAGGGGTGAACACTGAAGCTTTCTTT. This chain joins TRBV20-1 and TRBJ1-1; possible D gene TRBD1, 5 bases. This CDR3 comprises 13 residues. With 2 bases removed from V and 0 bases from J, the gap between germline ends came to 7 bases. Germline CDR1 and CDR2: DFQATT and SNEGSKA (reference sequence).

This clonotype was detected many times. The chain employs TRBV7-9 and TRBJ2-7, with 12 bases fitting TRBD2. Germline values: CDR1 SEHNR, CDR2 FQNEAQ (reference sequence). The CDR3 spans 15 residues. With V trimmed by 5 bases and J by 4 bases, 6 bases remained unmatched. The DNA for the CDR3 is TGTGCCAGCAGCCCGACTAGCGGGAGAAGGTACGAGCAGTACTTC. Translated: CASSPTSGRRYEQYF.

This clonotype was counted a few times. CDR3 sequence: CASSAQSGTLVGGEKLFF. The CDR3 region has the DNA TGTGCCAGCAGCGCCCAATCCGGGACACTAGTCGGAGGGGAAAAACTGTTTTTT. The chain employs TRBV9 and TRBJ1-4, with D perhaps TRBD1 (6 bases). Germline V gene lookup returns CDR1 SGDLS and CDR2 YYNGEE. The CDR3 has 18 amino acids. V lost 3 bases and J 8 bases, leaving 26 bases between the germline ends. Combining the CDR3 with reference TRBV9 and TRBJ1-4 gives the whole variable domain DSGVTQTPKHLITATGQRVTLRCSPRSGDLSVYWYQQSLDQGLQFLIQYYNGEERAKGNILERFSAQQFPDLHSELNLSSLELGDSALYFCASSAQSGTLVGGEKLFFGSGTQLSVL.

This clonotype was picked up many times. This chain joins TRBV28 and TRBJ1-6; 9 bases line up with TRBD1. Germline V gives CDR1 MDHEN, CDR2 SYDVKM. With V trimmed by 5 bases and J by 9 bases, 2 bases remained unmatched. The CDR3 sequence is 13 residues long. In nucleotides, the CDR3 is TGTGCCAGCAGTGGGGACAGGGTTTCACCCCTCCACTTT. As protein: CASSGDRVSPLHF.

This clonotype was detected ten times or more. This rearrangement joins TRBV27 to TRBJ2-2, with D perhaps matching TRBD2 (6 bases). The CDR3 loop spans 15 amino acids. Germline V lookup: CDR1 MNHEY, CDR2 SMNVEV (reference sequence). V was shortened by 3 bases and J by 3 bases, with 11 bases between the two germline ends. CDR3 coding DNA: TGTGCCAGCAGTTTGGAGGGGTGGGACACCGGGGAGCTGTTTTTT. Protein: CASSLEGWDTGELFF.

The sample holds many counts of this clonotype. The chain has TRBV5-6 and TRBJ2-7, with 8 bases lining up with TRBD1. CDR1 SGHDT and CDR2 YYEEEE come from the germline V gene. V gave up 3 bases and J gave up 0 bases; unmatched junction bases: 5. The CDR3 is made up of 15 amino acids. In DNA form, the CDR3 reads TGTGCCAGCAGCTCATGGACAGGGAGCTCCTACGAGCAGTACTTC. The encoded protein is CASSSWTGSSYEQYF.

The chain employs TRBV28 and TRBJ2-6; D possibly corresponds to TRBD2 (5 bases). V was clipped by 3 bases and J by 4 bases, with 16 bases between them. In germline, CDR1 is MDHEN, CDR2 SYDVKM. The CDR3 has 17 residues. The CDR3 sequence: CASSFSAGLAGANVLTF. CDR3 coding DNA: TGTGCCAGCAGTTTCTCCGCGGGCCTGGCCGGGGCCAACGTCCTGACTTTC.

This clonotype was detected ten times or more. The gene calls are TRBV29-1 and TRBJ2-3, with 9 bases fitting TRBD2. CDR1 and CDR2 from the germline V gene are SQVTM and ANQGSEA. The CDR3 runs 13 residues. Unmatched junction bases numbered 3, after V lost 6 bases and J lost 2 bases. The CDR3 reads CSVSGRNTDTQYF. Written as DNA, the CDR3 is TGCAGCGTAAGCGGGAGGAACACAGATACGCAGTATTTT.

Here the CDR3 DNA reads TGTGCCAGCAGTTCCTGGGACAGCCTTTATTACGAGCAGTACTTC. The encoded protein is CASSSWDSLYYEQYF. J is TRBJ2-7 and V is TRBV28, with 7 bases aligning to TRBD1. The CDR3 spans 15 residues. J lost 4 bases, V lost 4 bases, and 10 bases had no gene match. Germline V gene lookup returns CDR1 MDHEN and CDR2 SYDVKM.

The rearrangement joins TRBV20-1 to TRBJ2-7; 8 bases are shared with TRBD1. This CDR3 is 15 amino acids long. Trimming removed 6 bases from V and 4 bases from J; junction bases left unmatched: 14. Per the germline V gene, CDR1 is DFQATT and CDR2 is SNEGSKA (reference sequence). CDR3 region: CSALSRGQVTYEQYF. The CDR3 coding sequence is TGCAGTGCACTTTCTCGGGGACAGGTAACTTACGAGCAGTACTTC.

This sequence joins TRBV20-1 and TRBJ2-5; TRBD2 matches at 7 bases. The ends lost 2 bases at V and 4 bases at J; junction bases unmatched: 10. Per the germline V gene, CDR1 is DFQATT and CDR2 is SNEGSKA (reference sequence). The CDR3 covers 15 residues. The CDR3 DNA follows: TGCAGTGCTAGATGGGGGAGGGCCCTCGGAGAGACCCAGTACTTC. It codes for CSARWGRALGETQYF.

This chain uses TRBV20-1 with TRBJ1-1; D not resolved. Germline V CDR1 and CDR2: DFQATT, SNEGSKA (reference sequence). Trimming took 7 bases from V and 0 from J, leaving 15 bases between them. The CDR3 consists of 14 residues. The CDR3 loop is CSVWTYGMNTEAFF. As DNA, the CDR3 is TGCAGTGTCTGGACCTACGGCATGAACACTGAAGCTTTCTTT.

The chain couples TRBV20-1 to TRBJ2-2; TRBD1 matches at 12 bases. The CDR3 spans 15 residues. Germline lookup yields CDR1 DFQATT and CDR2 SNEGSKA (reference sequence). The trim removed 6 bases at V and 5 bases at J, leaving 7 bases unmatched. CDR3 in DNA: TGCAGTGCCACCGGGACAGGGGGCTATACCGGGGAGCTGTTTTTT. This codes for CSATGTGGYTGELFF.

CDR3 sequence reads: CASSFGGAPEKLFF. The CDR3 DNA sequence: TGTGCCAGCAGCTTCGGAGGGGCCCCTGAAAAACTGTTTTTT. The chain employs TRBV5-5 and TRBJ1-4; tentative D call: TRBD1 (5 bases). V was cut by 2 bases and J by 7 bases, with 12 bases left in between. Germline values: CDR1 SGHKS, CDR2 YYEKEE (reference sequence). The CDR3 runs 14 residues.

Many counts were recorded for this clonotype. The DNA of the CDR3 is TGTGCCAGCAGGGGCCGGGGGGGCGTCGACGAGCAGTACTTC. Protein: CASRGRGGVDEQYF. The chain is built from TRBV6-1 and TRBJ2-7, with TRBD2 identical over 8 bases. V trimming: 6 bases; J trimming: 5 bases; junction bases outside the gene matches: 9. Germline V gives CDR1 MNHNS, CDR2 SASEGT. The CDR3 contains 14 residues.

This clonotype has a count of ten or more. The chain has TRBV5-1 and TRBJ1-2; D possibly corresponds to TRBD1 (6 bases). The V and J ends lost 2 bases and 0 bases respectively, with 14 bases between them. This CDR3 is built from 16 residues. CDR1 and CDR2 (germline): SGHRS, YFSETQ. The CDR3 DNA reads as TGCGCCAGCAGCTTCGTCACAGGGTTAGCTAACTATGGCTACACCTTC. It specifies CASSFVTGLANYGYTF.

The CDR3 bases are TGTGCCAGCAGTCCGGACGGGCTCGAGCAGTACTTC. Translation gives CASSPDGLEQYF. This chain links TRBV9 with TRBJ2-7, with D uncertain. This CDR3 is 12 amino acids long. Germline V CDR1 and CDR2: SGDLS, YYNGEE. Trimming stripped 5 bases from V and 6 bases from J, with 12 bases between.